This TCR beta chain derives from a study of spatial heterogeneity in lung cancer. As for the study in general: Among detected sequences, beta-chain ones consistently exceeded alpha-chain ones in number.

The time point was: sample taken at primary tumor resection. Whole RNA obtained from tumor, nontumor lung or frozen PBMC underwent sequencing without sorting. There were 72 donors, all of them untreated patients with early-stage non-small cell lung cancer. Every cDNA TCR molecule received its own unique molecular identifier. TCRdb independently ran MiXCR on the 5' RACE reads; one entry per CDR3 protein. The table shows over 75,000 distinct CDR3 sequences, with approximately 20% occurring only once. This clonotype has a handful of counts. CDR3 length equals 14 residues. Germline V gene lookup returns CDR1 SGHDN and CDR2 FVKESK. V was clipped by 0 bases and J by 5 bases, with 11 bases between them.

The clonotype originates from a male donor with early-stage non-small cell lung cancer. This chain links TRBV14 with TRBJ2-7; tentative D call: TRBD2 (5 bases). The source material was PBMCs, sampled at surgery. CDR3 sequence (DNA): TGTGCCAGCAGCCAAGACTTGGGGAGCCACGAGCAGTACTTC. Translation: CASSQDLGSHEQYF.